This T cell receptor beta chain was captured in a study of T cells in localized non-small cell lung cancer. Regarding the study as a whole: Longer overall survival was seen with higher T cell density measured in blood.

TCRdb's copy holds only in-frame clones and misses some; the assay was immunoSEQ multiplex PCR. The sample includes fewer than 45,000 clones, approximately 86% of them seen just once. Comments on this clone: What it recognizes is unknown.

Sample: peripheral blood, taken before any cancer treatment. The clonotype comes from a man aged 40 to 70 with stage I lung adenocarcinoma.

CDR3 residues: CASTQGRANTGELFF. DNA for the CDR3: TGTGCCAGCACGCAGGGGCGGGCGAACACCGGGGAGCTGTTTTTT. The V gene is TRBV21-1, the J gene TRBJ2-2; the D call in the table, TRBD1, was not verified against the DNA. TRBV21-1 is a listed pseudogene. The CDR3 loop spans 15 amino acids.